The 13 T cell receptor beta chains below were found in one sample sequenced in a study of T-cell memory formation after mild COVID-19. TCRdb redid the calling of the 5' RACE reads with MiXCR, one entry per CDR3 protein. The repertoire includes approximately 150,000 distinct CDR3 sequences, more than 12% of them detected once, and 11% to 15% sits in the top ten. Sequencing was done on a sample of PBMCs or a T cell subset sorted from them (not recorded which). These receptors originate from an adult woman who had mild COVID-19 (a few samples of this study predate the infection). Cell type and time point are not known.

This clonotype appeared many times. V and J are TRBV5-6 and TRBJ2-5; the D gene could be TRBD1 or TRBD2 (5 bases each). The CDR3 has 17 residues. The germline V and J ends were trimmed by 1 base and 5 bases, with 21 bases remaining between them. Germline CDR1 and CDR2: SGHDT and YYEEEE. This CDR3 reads CASSLLQDVGRRETQYF. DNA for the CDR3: TGTGCCAGCAGCTTGCTACAGGATGTTGGGAGACGGGAGACCCAGTACTTC.

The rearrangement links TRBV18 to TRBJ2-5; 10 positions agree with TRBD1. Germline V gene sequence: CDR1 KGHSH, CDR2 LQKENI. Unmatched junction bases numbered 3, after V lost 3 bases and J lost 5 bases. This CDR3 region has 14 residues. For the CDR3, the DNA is TGTGCCAGCTCACCGGGACAGGGGATGGAGACCCAGTACTTC. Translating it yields CASSPGQGMETQYF.

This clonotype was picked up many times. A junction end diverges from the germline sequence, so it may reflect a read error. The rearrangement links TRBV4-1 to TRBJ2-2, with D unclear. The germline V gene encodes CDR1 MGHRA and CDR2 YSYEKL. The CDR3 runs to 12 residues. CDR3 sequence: CASSQGTGELFF. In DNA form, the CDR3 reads TGTGCCAGCAGCCAAGGCACCGGGGAGCTGTTTTTT.

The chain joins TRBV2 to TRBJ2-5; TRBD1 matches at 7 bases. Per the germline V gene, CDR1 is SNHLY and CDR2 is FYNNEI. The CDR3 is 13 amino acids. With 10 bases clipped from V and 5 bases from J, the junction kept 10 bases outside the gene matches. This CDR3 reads CATTRQGRETQYF. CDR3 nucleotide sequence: TGTGCCACCACACGACAGGGAAGGGAGACCCAGTACTTC.

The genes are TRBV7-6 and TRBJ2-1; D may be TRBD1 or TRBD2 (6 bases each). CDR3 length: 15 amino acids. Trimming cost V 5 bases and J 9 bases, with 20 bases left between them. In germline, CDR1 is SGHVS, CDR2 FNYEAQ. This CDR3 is CASSQEGGPGGEQFF. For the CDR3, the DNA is TGTGCCAGCAGCCAAGAAGGGGGGCCCGGCGGTGAGCAGTTCTTC.

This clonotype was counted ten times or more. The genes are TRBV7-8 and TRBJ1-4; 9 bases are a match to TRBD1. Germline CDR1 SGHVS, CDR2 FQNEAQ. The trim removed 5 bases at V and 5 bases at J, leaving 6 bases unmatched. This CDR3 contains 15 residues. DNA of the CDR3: TGTGCCAGCAGCCAAGGCGGACAGGGGAATGAAAAACTGTTTTTT. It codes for CASSQGGQGNEKLFF.

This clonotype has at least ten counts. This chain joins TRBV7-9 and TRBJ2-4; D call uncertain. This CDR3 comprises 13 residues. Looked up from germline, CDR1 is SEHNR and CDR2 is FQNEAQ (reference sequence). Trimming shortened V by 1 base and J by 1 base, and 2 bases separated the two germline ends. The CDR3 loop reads CASSLGAKNIQYF. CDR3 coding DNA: TGTGCCAGCAGCTTAGGGGCCAAAAACATTCAGTACTTC.

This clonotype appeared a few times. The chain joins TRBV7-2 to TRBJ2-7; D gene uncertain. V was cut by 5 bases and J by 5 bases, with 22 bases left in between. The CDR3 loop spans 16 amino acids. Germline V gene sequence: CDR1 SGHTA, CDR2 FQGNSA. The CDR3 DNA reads TGTGCCAGCAGCCCCCGACTTAAATTGGGAATCCACGAGCAGTACTTC. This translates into CASSPRLKLGIHEQYF.

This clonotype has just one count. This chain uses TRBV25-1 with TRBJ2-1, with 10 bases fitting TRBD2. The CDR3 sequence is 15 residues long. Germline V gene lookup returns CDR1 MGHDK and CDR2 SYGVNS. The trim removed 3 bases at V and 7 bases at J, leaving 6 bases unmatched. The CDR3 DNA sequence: TGTGCCAGCAGTGAGCCTAGCGGGGGTCGGAATGAGCAGTTCTTC. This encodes CASSEPSGGRNEQFF.

CDR3: CASSTSGYTGELFF. In DNA form, the CDR3 reads TGTGCCAGCAGTACCTCTGGGTACACCGGGGAGCTGTTTTTT. The chain carries TRBV12-3 or TRBV12-4 and TRBJ2-2; no reliable D call. V lost 5 bases, J lost 3 bases, and 10 bases lay in between. The CDR3 runs 14 residues.

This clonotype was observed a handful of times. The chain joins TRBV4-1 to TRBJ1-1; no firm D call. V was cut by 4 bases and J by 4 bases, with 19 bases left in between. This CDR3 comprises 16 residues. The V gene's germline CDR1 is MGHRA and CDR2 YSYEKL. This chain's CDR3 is CASSPNPGPSGTEAFF. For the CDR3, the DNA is TGCGCCAGCAGCCCCAACCCCGGACCCTCCGGCACTGAAGCTTTCTTT.

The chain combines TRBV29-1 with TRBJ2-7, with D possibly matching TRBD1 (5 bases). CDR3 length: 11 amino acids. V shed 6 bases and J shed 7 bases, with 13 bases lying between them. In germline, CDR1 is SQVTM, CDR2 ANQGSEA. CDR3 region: CSVLQAEEQYF. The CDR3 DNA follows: TGCAGCGTGTTACAGGCTGAAGAGCAGTACTTC.

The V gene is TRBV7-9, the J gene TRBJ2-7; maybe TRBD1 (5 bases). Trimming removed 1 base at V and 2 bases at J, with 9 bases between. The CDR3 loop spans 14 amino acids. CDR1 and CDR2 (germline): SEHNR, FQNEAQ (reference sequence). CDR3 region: CASSLGNRPYEQYF. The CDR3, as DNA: TGTGCCAGCAGCTTAGGAAACAGGCCCTACGAGCAGTACTTC.